The 6 T cell receptor beta chains presented below share a single source sample, sequenced in a study of cytomegalovirus exposure and HLA in healthy donors. Profiled with immunoSEQ multiplex PCR; TCRdb holds only in-frame clones, not every one. The data contain roughly 330,000 clones, 87% of them seen just once; the ten biggest clones take up approximately 1%. The sequencing sample was made of PBMCs. These receptors all stem from a woman in her 30s in good health and CMV-seropositive.

This clone was recorded many times. CDR3 in amino acids: CASSESGVGELFF. CDR3 bases: TGTGCCAGCAGTGAATCCGGTGTCGGGGAACTGTTTTTT. The chain links TRBV6-4 to TRBJ1-4, with no clear D. The CDR3 has 13 residues. V gave up 3 bases and J gave up 12 bases, with 14 bases separating them. Per germline, CDR1 MRHNA and CDR2 SNTAGT.

In this sample, this clone turned up once. This chain joins TRBV13 and TRBJ1-1; 9 nucleotides align to TRBD1. The CDR3 spans 15 residues. Losses at the gene ends were 5 bases for V and 3 bases for J; bases not matched to a gene: 7. CDR1 and CDR2 from the germline V gene are PRHDT and FYEKMQ (reference sequence). This chain's CDR3 is CASSEGTGRHTEAFF. In DNA form, the CDR3 reads TGTGCCAGCAGCGAAGGGACAGGGAGGCACACTGAAGCTTTCTTT.

CDR3: CAWSVPPTYEQYF. CDR3 sequence (DNA): TGTGCCTGGAGTGTACCTCCTACCTACGAGCAGTACTTC. This chain links TRBV30 with TRBJ2-7; D not resolved. Germline V lookup: CDR1 GTSNPN, CDR2 SVGIG (reference sequence). V lost 0 bases, J lost 2 bases, and 8 bases lay in between. This CDR3 region has 13 residues.

The CDR3 sequence: CASSLTGQGTDTQYF. The CDR3 DNA reads as TGTGCCAGCAGTTTAACGGGACAGGGCACAGATACGCAGTATTTT. The V call is TRBV27, the J call TRBJ2-3, with TRBD1 matching over 8 bases. CDR1 and CDR2 (germline): MNHEY, SMNVEV (reference sequence). The CDR3 is 15 amino acids. The ends lost 2 bases at V and 1 base at J; junction bases unmatched: 2.

The V gene is TRBV25-1, the J gene TRBJ1-1; weak D call: TRBD1 (6 bases). Per germline, CDR1 MGHDK and CDR2 SYGVNS. Trimming cost V 1 base and J 2 bases, with 8 bases left between them. The CDR3 sequence is 14 residues long. In DNA form, the CDR3 reads TGTGCCAGCAGTGAATGGGGGCATAACACTGAAGCTTTCTTT. Protein product: CASSEWGHNTEAFF.

The rearrangement uses TRBV9 and TRBJ2-3; no clear D gene. This CDR3 region has 15 residues. With 0 bases removed from V and 4 bases from J, the gap between germline ends came to 12 bases. In germline, CDR1 is SGDLS, CDR2 YYNGEE. CDR3 residues: CASSVEGREADTQYF. The CDR3 nucleotides read TGTGCCAGCAGCGTAGAGGGAAGAGAGGCAGATACGCAGTATTTT.